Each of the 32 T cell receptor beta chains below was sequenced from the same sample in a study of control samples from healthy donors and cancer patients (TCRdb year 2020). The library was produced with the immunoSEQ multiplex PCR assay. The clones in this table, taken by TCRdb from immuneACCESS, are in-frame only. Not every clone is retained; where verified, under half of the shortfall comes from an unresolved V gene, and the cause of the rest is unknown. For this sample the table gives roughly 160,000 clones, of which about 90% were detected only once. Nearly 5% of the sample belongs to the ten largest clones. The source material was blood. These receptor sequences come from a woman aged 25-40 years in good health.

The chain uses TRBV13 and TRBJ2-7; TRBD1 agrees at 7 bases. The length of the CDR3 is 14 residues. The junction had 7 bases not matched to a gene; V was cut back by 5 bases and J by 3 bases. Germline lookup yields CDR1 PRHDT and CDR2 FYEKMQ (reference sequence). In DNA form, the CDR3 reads TGTGCCAGCAGCCGTCGACAGGGCCGCTACGAGCAGTACTTC. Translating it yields CASSRRQGRYEQYF.

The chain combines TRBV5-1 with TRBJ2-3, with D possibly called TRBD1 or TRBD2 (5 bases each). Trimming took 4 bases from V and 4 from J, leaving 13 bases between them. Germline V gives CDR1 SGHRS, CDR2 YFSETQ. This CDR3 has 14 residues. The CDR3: CASSTVMGADTQYF. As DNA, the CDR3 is TGCGCCAGCAGCACCGTGATGGGGGCAGATACGCAGTATTTT.

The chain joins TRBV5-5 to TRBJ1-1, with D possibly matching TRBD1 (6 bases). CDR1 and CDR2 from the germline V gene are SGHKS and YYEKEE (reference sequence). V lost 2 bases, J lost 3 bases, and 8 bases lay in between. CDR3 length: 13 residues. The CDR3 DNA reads TGTGCCAGCAGCTTAGGGGGAGACACTGAAGCTTTCTTT. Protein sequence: CASSLGGDTEAFF.

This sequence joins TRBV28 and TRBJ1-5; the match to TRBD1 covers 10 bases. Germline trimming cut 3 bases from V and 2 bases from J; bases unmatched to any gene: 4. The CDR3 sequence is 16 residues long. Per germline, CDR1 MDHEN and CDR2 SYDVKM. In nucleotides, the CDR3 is TGTGCCAGCAGTTTTTTCGGACAGGGGGGCAATCAGCCCCAGCATTTT. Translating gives CASSFFGQGGNQPQHF.

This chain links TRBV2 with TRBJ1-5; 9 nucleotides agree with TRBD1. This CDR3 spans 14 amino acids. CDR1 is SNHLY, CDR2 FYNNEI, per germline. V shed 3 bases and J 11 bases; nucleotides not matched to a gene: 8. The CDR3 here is CASSDGTGLLAQHF. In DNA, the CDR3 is TGTGCCAGCAGTGACGGGACAGGGCTCTTGGCCCAGCATTTT.

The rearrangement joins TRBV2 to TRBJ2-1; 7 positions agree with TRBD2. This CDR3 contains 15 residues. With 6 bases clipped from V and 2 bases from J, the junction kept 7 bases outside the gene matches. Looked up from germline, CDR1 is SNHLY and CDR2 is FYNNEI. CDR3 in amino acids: CASRETSVPYNEQFF. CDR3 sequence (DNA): TGTGCCAGCAGAGAAACTAGCGTGCCCTACAATGAGCAGTTCTTC.

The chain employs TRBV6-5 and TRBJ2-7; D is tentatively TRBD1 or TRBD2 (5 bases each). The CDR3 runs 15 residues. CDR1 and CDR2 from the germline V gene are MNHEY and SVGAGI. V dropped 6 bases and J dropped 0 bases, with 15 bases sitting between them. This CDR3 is CASRPRDQSSYEQYF. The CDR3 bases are TGTGCCAGCAGGCCCCGGGACCAGAGCTCCTACGAGCAGTACTTC.

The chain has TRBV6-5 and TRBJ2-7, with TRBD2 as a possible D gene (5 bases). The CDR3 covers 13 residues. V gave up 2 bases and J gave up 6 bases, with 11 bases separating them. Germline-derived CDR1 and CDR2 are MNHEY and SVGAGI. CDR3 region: CASSYDGVGEQYF. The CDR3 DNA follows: TGTGCCAGCAGTTACGACGGGGTCGGCGAGCAGTACTTC.

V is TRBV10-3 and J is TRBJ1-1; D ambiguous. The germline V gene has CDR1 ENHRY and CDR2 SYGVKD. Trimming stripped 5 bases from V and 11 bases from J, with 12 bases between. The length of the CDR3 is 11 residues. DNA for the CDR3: TGTGCCATCAGTTCGCGGGGAGAGGCTTTCTTT. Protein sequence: CAISSRGEAFF.

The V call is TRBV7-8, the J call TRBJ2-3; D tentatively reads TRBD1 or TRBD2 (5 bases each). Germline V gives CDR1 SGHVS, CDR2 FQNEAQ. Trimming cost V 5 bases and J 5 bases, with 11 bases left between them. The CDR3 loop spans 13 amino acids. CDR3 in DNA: TGTGCCAGCAGCGGTGACAGCGGAGATACGCAGTATTTT. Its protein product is CASSGDSGDTQYF.

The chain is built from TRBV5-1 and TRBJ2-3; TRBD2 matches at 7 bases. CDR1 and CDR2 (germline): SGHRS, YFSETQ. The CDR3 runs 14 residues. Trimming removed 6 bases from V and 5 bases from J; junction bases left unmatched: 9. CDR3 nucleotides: TGCGCCAGCATGAGGGCGGGAGTAAGAGATACGCAGTATTTT. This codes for CASMRAGVRDTQYF.

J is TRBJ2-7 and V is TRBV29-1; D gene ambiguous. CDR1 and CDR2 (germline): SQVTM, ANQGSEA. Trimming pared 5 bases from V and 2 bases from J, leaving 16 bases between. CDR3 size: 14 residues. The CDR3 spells CSVTKGSRTYEQYF. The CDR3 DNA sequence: TGCAGCGTTACAAAAGGCAGCCGGACCTACGAGCAGTACTTC.

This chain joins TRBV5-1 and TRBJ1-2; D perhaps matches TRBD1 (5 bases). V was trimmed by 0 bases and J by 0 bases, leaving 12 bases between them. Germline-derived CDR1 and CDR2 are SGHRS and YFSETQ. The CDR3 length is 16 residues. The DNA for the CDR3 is TGCGCCAGCAGCTTGGCCCCCTTGGGGGCTAACTATGGCTACACCTTC. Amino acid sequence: CASSLAPLGANYGYTF.

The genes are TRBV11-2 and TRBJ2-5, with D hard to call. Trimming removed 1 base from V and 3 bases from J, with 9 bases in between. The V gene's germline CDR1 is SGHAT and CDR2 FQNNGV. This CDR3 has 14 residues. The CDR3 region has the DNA TGTGCCAGCAGCTTAGCAGCCAGGAAAGAGACCCAGTACTTC. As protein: CASSLAARKETQYF. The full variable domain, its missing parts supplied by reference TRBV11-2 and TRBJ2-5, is EAGVAQSPRYKIIEKRQSVAFWCNPISGHATLYWYQQILGQGPKLLIQFQNNGVVDDSQLPKDRFSAERLKGVDSTLKIQPAKLEDSAVYLCASSLAARKETQYFGPGTRLLVL.

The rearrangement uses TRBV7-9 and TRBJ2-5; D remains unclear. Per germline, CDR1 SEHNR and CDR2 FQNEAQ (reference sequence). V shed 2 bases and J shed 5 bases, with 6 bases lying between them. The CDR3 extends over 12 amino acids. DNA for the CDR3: TGTGCCAGCAGCTTAATTGGGGAGACCCAGTACTTC. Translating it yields CASSLIGETQYF.

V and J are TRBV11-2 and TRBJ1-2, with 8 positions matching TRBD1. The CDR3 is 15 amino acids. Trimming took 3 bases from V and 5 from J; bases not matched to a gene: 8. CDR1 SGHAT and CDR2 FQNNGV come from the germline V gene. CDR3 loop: CASSFSQGAFYGYTF. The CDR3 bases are TGTGCCAGCAGCTTTTCCCAGGGGGCTTTTTATGGCTACACCTTC.

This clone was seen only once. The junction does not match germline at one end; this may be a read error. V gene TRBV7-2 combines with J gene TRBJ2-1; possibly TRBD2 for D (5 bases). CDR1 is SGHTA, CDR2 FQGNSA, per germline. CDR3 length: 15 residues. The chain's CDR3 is CASSFQAGSHNEQFF. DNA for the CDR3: TGTGCCAGCAGCTTCCAGGCGGGCTCCCACAATGAGCAGTTCTTC.

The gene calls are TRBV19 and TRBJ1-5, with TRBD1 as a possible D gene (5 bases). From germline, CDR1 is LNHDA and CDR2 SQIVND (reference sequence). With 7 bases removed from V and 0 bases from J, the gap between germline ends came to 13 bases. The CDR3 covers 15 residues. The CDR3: CASTERQPSNQPQHF. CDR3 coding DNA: TGTGCCAGTACCGAGAGACAGCCTAGCAATCAGCCCCAGCATTTT.

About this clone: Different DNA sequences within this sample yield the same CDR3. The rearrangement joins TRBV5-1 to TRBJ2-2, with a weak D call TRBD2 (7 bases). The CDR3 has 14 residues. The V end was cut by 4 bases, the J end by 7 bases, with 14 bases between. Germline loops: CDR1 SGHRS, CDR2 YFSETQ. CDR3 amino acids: CASSVTGGGGELFF. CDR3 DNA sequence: TGCGCCAGCAGCGTGACGGGGGGCGGCGGGGAGCTGTTTTTT.

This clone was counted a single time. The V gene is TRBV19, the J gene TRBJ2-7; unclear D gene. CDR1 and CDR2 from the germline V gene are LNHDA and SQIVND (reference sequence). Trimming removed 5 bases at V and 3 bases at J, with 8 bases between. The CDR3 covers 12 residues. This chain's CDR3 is CASSGRYYEQYF. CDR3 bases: TGTGCCAGTAGTGGAAGGTACTACGAGCAGTACTTC.

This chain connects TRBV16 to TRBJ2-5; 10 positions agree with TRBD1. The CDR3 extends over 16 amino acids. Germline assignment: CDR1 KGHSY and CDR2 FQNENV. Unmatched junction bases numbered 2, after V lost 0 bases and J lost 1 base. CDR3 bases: TGTGCCAGCAGCCAATCTAGGACAGGGGGCCAAGAGACCCAGTACTTC. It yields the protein CASSQSRTGGQETQYF. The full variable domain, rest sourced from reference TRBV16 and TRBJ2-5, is GEEVAQTPKHLVRGEGQKAKLYCAPIKGHSYVFWYQQVLKNEFKFLISFQNENVFDETGMPKERFSAKCLPNSPCSLEIQATKLEDSAVYFCASSQSRTGGQETQYFGPGTRLLVL.

In DNA form, the CDR3 reads TGTGCCAGCAGTGAAGAAAATCCGGCCGCCTTTAACACCGGGGAGCTGTTTTTT. It yields the protein CASSEENPAAFNTGELFF. This chain connects TRBV6-1 to TRBJ2-2; unclear D gene. The CDR3 length is 18 residues. Trimming took 1 base from V and 2 from J, leaving 17 bases between them. Germline assignment: CDR1 MNHNS and CDR2 SASEGT.

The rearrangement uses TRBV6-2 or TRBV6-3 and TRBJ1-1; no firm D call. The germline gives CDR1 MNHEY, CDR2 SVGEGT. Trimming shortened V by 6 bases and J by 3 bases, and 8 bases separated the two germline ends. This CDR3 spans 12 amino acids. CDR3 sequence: CASSVRDTEAFF. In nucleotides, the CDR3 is TGTGCCAGCAGCGTGAGAGACACTGAAGCTTTCTTT.

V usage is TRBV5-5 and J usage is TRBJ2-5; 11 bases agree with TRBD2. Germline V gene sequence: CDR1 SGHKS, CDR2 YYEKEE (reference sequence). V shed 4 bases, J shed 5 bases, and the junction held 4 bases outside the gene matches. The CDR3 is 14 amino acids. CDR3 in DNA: TGTGCCAGCAGCCCGACTAGCGGGAAGGAGACCCAGTACTTC. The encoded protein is CASSPTSGKETQYF.

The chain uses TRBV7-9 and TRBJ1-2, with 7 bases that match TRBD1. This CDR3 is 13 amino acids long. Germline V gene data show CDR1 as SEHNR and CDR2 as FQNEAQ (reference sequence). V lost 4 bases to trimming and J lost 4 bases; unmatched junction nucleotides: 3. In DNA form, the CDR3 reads TGTGCCAGCAGCTCCCCAGGGGGCTATGGCTACACCTTC. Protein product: CASSSPGGYGYTF.

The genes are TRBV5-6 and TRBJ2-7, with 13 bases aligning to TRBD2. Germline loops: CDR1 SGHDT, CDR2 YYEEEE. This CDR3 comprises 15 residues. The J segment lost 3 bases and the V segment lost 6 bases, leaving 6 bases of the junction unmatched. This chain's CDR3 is CASTRGTSGIYEQYF. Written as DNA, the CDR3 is TGTGCCAGCACCCGGGGGACTAGCGGGATCTACGAGCAGTACTTC.

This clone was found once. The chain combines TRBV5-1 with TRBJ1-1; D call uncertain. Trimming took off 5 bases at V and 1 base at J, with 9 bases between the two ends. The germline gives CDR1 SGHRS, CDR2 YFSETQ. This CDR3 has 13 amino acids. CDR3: CASSEFGNTEAFF. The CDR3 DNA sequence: TGCGCCAGCAGTGAGTTCGGGAACACTGAAGCTTTCTTT. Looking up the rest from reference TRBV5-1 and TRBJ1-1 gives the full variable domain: KAGVTQTPRYLIKTRGQQVTLSCSPISGHRSVSWYQQTPGQGLQFLFEYFSETQRNKGNFPGRFSGRQFSNSRSEMNVSTLELGDSALYLCASSEFGNTEAFFGQGTRLTVV.

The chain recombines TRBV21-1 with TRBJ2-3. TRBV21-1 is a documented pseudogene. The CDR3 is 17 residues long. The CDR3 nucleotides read TGTGCCAGCAGCCCTCTCGGGACCAACTCTTGCACAGATACGCAGTATTTT. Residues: CASSPLGTNSCTDTQYF.

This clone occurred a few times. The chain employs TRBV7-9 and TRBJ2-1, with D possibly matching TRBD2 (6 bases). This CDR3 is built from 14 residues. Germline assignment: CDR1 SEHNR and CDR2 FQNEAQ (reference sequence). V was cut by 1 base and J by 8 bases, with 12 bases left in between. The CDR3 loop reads CASSLDTGLDEQFF. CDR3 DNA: TGTGCCAGCAGCTTAGATACGGGACTCGATGAGCAGTTCTTC. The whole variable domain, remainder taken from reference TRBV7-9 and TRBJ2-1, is DTGVSQNPRHKITKRGQNVTFRCDPISEHNRLYWYRQTLGQGPEFLTYFQNEAQLEKSRLLSDRFSAERPKGSFSTLEIQRTEQGDSAMYLCASSLDTGLDEQFFGPGTRLTVL.

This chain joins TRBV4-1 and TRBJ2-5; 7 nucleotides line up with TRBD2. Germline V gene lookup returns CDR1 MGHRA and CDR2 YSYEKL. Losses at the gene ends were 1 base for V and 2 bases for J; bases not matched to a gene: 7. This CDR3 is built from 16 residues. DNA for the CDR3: TGCGCCAGCAGCCAAGCCCCAGGGACTAAACAAGAGACCCAGTACTTC. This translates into CASSQAPGTKQETQYF.

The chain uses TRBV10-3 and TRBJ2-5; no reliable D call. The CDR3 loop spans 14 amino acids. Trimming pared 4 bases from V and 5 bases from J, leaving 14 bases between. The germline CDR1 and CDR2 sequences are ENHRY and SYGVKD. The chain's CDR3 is CAISGSAFEETQYF. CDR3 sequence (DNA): TGTGCCATCAGTGGAAGCGCATTCGAGGAGACCCAGTACTTC.

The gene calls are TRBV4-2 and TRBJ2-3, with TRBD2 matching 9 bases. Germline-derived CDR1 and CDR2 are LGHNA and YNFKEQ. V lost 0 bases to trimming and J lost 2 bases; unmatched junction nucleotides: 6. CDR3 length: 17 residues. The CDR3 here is CASSQEASGALTDTQYF. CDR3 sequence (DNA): TGTGCCAGCAGCCAAGAGGCTAGCGGGGCCCTCACAGATACGCAGTATTTT.